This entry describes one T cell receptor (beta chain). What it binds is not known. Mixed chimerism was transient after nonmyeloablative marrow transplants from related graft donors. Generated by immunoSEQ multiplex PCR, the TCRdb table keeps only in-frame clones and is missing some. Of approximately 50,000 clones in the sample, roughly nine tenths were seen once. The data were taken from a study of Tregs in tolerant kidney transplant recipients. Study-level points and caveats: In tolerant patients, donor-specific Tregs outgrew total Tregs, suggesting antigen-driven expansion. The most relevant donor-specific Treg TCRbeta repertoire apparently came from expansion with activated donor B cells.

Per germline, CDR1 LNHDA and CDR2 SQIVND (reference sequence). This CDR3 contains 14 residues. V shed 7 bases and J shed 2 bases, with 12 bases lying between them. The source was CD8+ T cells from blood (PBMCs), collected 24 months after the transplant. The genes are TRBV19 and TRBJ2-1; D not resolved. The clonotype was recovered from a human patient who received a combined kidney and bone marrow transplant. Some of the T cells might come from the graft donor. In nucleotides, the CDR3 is TGTGCCAGTAATCCCGGGTCCACCTACAATGAGCAGTTCTTC. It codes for CASNPGSTYNEQFF. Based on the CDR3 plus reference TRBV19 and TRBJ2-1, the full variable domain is DGGITQSPKYLFRKEGQNVTLSCEQNLNHDAMYWYRQDPGQGLRLIYYSQIVNDFQKGDIAEGYSVSREKKESFPLTVTSAQKNPTAFYLCASNPGSTYNEQFFGPGTRLTVL.